The clone carrying this TCR beta chain was observed once. A much larger clone lies a single base off, so this may be a read error. The sample belongs to a study of kidney transplant recipient with SARS-CoV-2 infection. One entry per CDR3 protein, called by TCRdb with MiXCR from the reads. The sample includes fewer than 250,000 distinct CDR3 sequences, more than 25% of them seen just once. Germline CDR1 is DFQATT and CDR2 is SNEGSKA (reference sequence). With 4 bases clipped from V and 1 base from J, the junction kept 6 bases outside the gene matches. The CDR3 runs to 15 residues. The rearrangement joins TRBV20-1 to TRBJ1-5; TRBD1 agrees at 8 bases. The sample was a blood sample, taken at baseline and between days 110 and 120 from a kidney transplant recipient. This receptor was obtained from a young adult male patient who had COVID-19 and was a kidney transplant recipient. The T cells may come from the graft donor. CDR3 amino acids: CSAKPGQASNQPQHF. As DNA, the CDR3 is TGCAGTGCTAAACCGGGACAGGCAAGCAATCAGCCCCAGCATTTT.